This T cell receptor (beta chain) was captured by sequencing in a study of Ad26.COV2.S vaccination and SARS-CoV-2 variants. TCRdb's copy holds only in-frame clones and misses some; the assay was immunoSEQ multiplex PCR. The sample lists about 430,000 clones; 80% to 95% were seen once. This CDR3 spans 14 amino acids. Germline V CDR1 and CDR2: KGHDR, SFDVKD. V dropped 6 bases and J dropped 1 base, with 10 bases sitting between them. Treatment meaning: roughly 20 received Ad26.COV2.S at low or high dose, single or two shots; about 5 received placebo; per-sample allocation not given. It was on day 63 after the first vaccine or placebo injection that samples were taken. The donor's status was that of an adult aged 18-55 years in Boston. This clone is a singleton in its sample.

The TCR originated in a person between 18 and 60 years old who received the Ad26.COV2.S COVID-19 vaccine or a placebo. The chain employs TRBV24-1 and TRBJ2-3, with D tentatively TRBD2 (7 bases). This material consisted of peripheral blood, taken in a trial of Ad26.COV2.S vaccine versus placebo. CDR3 region: CATSLGGGTDTQYF. The DNA for the CDR3 is TGTGCCACCAGTCTAGGGGGGGGCACAGATACGCAGTATTTT.